Presented here are 10 T cell receptor beta chains from one specimen sequenced in a study of T cell responses to AZD1222 COVID-19 vaccine. Produced via immunoSEQ multiplex PCR; TCRdb's table is partial and in-frame only. The repertoire consists of about 140,000 clones, with more than 80% occurring once and the leading ten covering approximately 4%. The starting material was peripheral blood, obtained on day 0 of AZD1222 vaccination. These receptors all stem from an adult in good health.

This clone occurred once. The chain joins TRBV29-1 to TRBJ2-7; 7 bases are a match to TRBD1. The germline V gene has CDR1 SQVTM and CDR2 ANQGSEA. The CDR3 contains 12 residues. V lost 4 bases to trimming and J lost 0 bases; unmatched junction nucleotides: 0. CDR3 nucleotides: TGCAGCGTTGGACAGGGCTCCTACGAGCAGTACTTC. Amino acids: CSVGQGSYEQYF.

The chain links TRBV4-2 to TRBJ1-5; TRBD1 might be the D (6 bases). Germline loops: CDR1 LGHNA, CDR2 YNFKEQ. V was clipped by 4 bases and J by 0 bases, with 10 bases between them. CDR3 length: 15 residues. The chain's CDR3 is CASSPTGYSNQPQHF. CDR3 in DNA: TGTGCCAGCAGCCCTACAGGGTATAGCAATCAGCCCCAGCATTTT.

The chain uses TRBV15 and TRBJ1-3; possibly TRBD1 for D (6 bases). The CDR3 is made up of 16 amino acids. Between the trimmed V and J ends, which lost 2 bases and 0 bases, there was a span of 11 bases. From germline, CDR1 is LNHNV and CDR2 YYDKDF (reference sequence). The CDR3 here is CATSRTDRLSGNTIYF. The CDR3 DNA sequence: TGTGCCACCAGCAGAACGGACAGACTCTCTGGAAACACCATATATTTT.

The chain employs TRBV11-2 and TRBJ1-2, with 7 bases that match TRBD1. Trimming took 0 bases from V and 5 from J; bases not matched to a gene: 6. This CDR3 is built from 15 residues. Per the germline V gene, CDR1 is SGHAT and CDR2 is FQNNGV. The CDR3 DNA reads TGTGCCAGCAGCTTAGACTCTGACAGGGATTATGGCTACACCTTC. Translated: CASSLDSDRDYGYTF.

The chain couples TRBV28 to TRBJ2-3, with D possibly matching TRBD1 (5 bases). The germline CDR1 and CDR2 sequences are MDHEN and SYDVKM. Trimming took 3 bases from V and 3 from J, leaving 13 bases between them. The CDR3 has 15 residues. For the CDR3, the DNA is TGTGCCAGCAGTTTTAGGCTCCAGGGAACAGATACGCAGTATTTT. Its translation is CASSFRLQGTDTQYF.

The genes are TRBV6-5 and TRBJ2-2; TRBD1 might be the D (7 bases). Trimming removed 11 bases from V and 1 base from J, with 11 bases in between. Germline CDR1 MNHEY, CDR2 SVGAGI. CDR3 length equals 13 residues. The CDR3 here is CAAGQRNTGELFF. CDR3 sequence (DNA): TGTGCCGCGGGACAGAGGAACACCGGGGAGCTGTTTTTT.

The CDR3 region has the DNA TGTGCCAGTAGTAGAGGGGAGTACGAGCAGTACTTC. It specifies CASSRGEYEQYF. This rearrangement joins TRBV19 to TRBJ2-7, with D tentatively TRBD1 or TRBD2 (5 bases each). Trimming took 4 bases from V and 4 from J, leaving 8 bases between them. In germline, CDR1 is LNHDA, CDR2 SQIVND (reference sequence). CDR3 size: 12 residues.

The gene calls are TRBV6-5 and TRBJ1-1; a weak D match, TRBD1 (5 bases). Germline V gene lookup returns CDR1 MNHEY and CDR2 SVGAGI. Trimming cost V 10 bases and J 7 bases, with 19 bases left between them. The CDR3 is 13 residues long. The CDR3, as DNA: TGTGCCACCCTTGGGAGGGGCCTCGTTGAAGCTTTCTTT. Its protein product is CATLGRGLVEAFF.

The chain uses TRBV2 and TRBJ2-7, with TRBD1 matching over 8 bases. In germline, CDR1 is SNHLY, CDR2 FYNNEI. V shed 7 bases and J 6 bases; nucleotides not matched to a gene: 14. The CDR3 consists of 15 residues. The CDR3: CASTERDRSWREQYF. The CDR3 nucleotides are TGTGCCAGCACCGAGAGGGACAGGTCTTGGCGCGAGCAGTACTTC.

The J gene is TRBJ1-2, the V gene TRBV15; D possibly corresponds to TRBD1 (6 bases). This CDR3 is built from 14 residues. V lost 4 bases and J 4 bases, leaving 13 bases between the germline ends. Germline lookup yields CDR1 LNHNV and CDR2 YYDKDF (reference sequence). The DNA for the CDR3 is TGTGCCACCAGCAACCGGGACACCGGCTATGGCTACACCTTC. Protein product: CATSNRDTGYGYTF.